There are a few counts of the clone carrying this T cell receptor (beta chain). Its antigen is currently unknown. Generated by immunoSEQ multiplex PCR, the TCRdb table keeps only in-frame clones and is missing some. Of 200,000 or so clones detected, around nine tenths appear once; the ten largest clones hold more than 0.85%. These data are taken from a study of cytomegalovirus exposure and HLA in healthy donors. Across the whole study: The approximately 120 validation repertoires were reported in a later analysis to have been generated on the same platform as the 500 to 700 first-cohort repertoires. Study results and limitations: Rarity marked most TCR sequences, yet some public TCRs occurred in many donors. Reported performance of the classifier showed diagnosis of cytomegalovirus status with high specificity and sensitivity.

The validation cohort, a group of 120 subjects, included the donors and was separate from the roughly 670-subject first cohort. Trimming took off 10 bases at V and 2 bases at J, with 12 bases between the two ends. This CDR3 has 13 residues. Germline CDR1 is SEHNR and CDR2 is FQNEAQ (reference sequence). The sequenced sample consisted of PBMCs. The source of this sequence is a young woman in good health and CMV-seronegative. V is TRBV7-9 and J is TRBJ2-1, with a tentative D call TRBD2 (6 bases). The chain's CDR3 is CATTRGAYNEQFF. In DNA form, the CDR3 reads TGTGCCACAACCCGCGGGGCCTACAATGAGCAGTTCTTC.